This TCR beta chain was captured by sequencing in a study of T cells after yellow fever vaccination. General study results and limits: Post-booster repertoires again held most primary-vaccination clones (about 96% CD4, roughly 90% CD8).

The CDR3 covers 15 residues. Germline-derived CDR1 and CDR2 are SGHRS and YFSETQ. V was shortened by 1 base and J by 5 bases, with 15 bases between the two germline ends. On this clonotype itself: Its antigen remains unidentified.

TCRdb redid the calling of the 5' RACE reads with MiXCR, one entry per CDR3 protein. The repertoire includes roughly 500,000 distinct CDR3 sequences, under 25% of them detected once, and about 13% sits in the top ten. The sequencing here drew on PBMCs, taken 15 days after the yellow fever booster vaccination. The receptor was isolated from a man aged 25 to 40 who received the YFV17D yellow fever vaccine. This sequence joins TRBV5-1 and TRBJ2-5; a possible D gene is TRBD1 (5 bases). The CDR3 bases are TGCGCCAGCAGCTTGAGCAGGGTAGGATACGAGACCCAGTACTTC. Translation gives CASSLSRVGYETQYF. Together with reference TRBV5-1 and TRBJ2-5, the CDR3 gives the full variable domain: KAGVTQTPRYLIKTRGQQVTLSCSPISGHRSVSWYQQTPGQGLQFLFEYFSETQRNKGNFPGRFSGRQFSNSRSEMNVSTLELGDSALYLCASSLSRVGYETQYFGPGTRLLVL.